These T cell receptor beta chains were read from a single sample in a study of T cell repertoires in cytomegalovirus infection. TCRdb recomputed calls from the reads with MiXCR, one row per CDR3 protein. The sample yields 250,000 or so distinct CDR3 sequences, about 12% seen once. The material sequenced was PBMCs. Receptors were obtained from a human donor in good health (CMV status not recorded). Some clones in this sample may be carry-over from other donors' samples. The CDR3 runs from the conserved cysteine through the conserved F or W. The D gene is left open where the match is weak. The size field is filled for only some rows; it gives once, few, many or a size class.

TRBV15	TRBJ2-7	many	NA	TGTGCCACCAGCAGAGATCTAGGCGGCCCTAACGAGCAGTACTTC	CATSRDLGGPNEQYF
TRBV12-3/TRBV12-4	TRBJ2-6	NA	NA	TGTGCCAGCAGTTTAGATGGTGGGGCCAACGTCCTGACTTTC	CASSLDGGANVLTF
TRBV7-9	TRBJ1-1	NA	TRBD1	TGTGCCAGCAGCTCCGGGACAGGGGGTAGGACTGAAGCTTTCTTT	CASSSGTGGRTEAFF
TRBV28	TRBJ2-3	few	NA	TGTGCCAGCAGTCAACCCGGACAGACTAGCACAGATACGCAGTATTTT	CASSQPGQTSTDTQYF
TRBV12-3/TRBV12-4	TRBJ1-1	few	TRBD1	TGTGCCAGCAGTTTTCGGCAGGGGGCAGGGAACACTGAAGCTTTCTTT	CASSFRQGAGNTEAFF
TRBV5-1	TRBJ2-7	few	TRBD2	TGCGCCAGCACCGCCTCCCCAGGGGCTAGCGGGGTCTACGAGCAGTACTTC	CASTASPGASGVYEQYF
TRBV28	TRBJ2-1	NA	NA	TGTGCCAGTTACAAACCCCCGGGCAATGAGCAGTTCTTC	CASYKPPGNEQFF
TRBV2	TRBJ2-1	many	NA	TGTGCCAGCAGTGAGACGTCGGACGGTGGTTACAATGAGCAGTTCTTC	CASSETSDGGYNEQFF
TRBV10-3	TRBJ2-7	many	TRBD1	TGTGCCATCAGTGAGACGACGGACAGGGCCTACGAGCAGTACTTC	CAISETTDRAYEQYF
TRBV13	TRBJ2-1	few	TRBD2	TGTGCCAGCAGCTTAGTCACCCTAGCGGGAGAACGTAATGAGCAGTTCTTC	CASSLVTLAGERNEQFF
TRBV29-1	TRBJ2-7	many	NA	TGCAGCGTTGACGGGGGTGCCTACGAGCAGTACTTC	CSVDGGAYEQYF
TRBV29-1	TRBJ1-1	NA	NA	TGCAGCGGATCGGTGAACACTGAAGCTTTCTTT	CSGSVNTEAFF